This is a list of T cell receptor beta chains from one sample in a study of control samples from healthy donors and cancer patients. Only in-frame clones appear in the TCRdb table, and some are missing; sequencing was by immunoSEQ multiplex PCR. The sample lists 100,000 or so clones; more than 75% were seen once. The sequencing input was blood. The origin of the receptors is a woman aged 50 to 60 in good health. The CDR3 runs from the conserved cysteine through the conserved F or W. A D gene is named only where the DNA matches it firmly. Rows give clone size only sometimes, using once, few, many, or a class for an expanded clone.

TRBJ2-1	NA	TRBV18	TRBD1	TGTGCCAGCTCACAGTCGCCGGGACAGGTCAATGAGCAGTTCTTC	CASSQSPGQVNEQFF
TRBJ1-3	NA	TRBV29-1	NA	TGCAGCGTTGAAGAGCAAGGGGCAGGGAGGCGCAGAAACACCATATATTTT	CSVEEQGAGRRRNTIYF
TRBJ2-1	NA	TRBV29-1	NA	TGCAGCGTTGATGTTCAGTACAATGAGCAGTTCTTC	CSVDVQYNEQFF
TRBJ2-3	NA	TRBV11-2	TRBD2	TGTGCCAGCAGCTTACGGGGGGGCACGCAGTATTTT	CASSLRGGTQYF
TRBJ1-2	NA	TRBV3-1/TRBV3-2	NA	TGTGCCAGCAGCCCTCCTTGGGAAGGGAACGATGGCTACACCTTC	CASSPPWEGNDGYTF
TRBJ1-3	NA	TRBV19	NA	TGTGCCAGTAACCTCTGGGGCTCTGGAAACACCATATATTTT	CASNLWGSGNTIYF
TRBJ1-5	once	TRBV18	NA	TGTGCCAGCTCACCCCCAGGCCGAAGCAATCAGCCCCAGCATTTT	CASSPPGRSNQPQHF
TRBJ2-4	NA	TRBV5-1	NA	TGCGCCAGCTTATTACGGGTAAACATTCAGTACTTC	CASLLRVNIQYF
TRBJ2-5	NA	TRBV9	NA	TGTGCCAGCAGCGTAGGAGTAGATTTCCAAGAGACCCAGTACTTC	CASSVGVDFQETQYF
TRBJ1-5	NA	TRBV15	NA	TGTGCCACCAGCAGCTTTTACAGGGAAGGCAATCAGCCCCAGCATTTT	CATSSFYREGNQPQHF
TRBJ2-3	NA	TRBV4-3	NA	TGCGCCAGCAGCCCCACAGGGAACACAGATACGCAGTATTTT	CASSPTGNTDTQYF
TRBJ2-1	NA	TRBV5-8	TRBD2	TGTGCCAGCAGCTCTAGCGGGAGCTCCTACAATGAGCAGTTCTTC	CASSSSGSSYNEQFF
TRBJ2-7	NA	TRBV11-2	NA	TGTGCCAGCAGCTTAGAATGGGTGAAGGACGAGCAGTACTTC	CASSLEWVKDEQYF
TRBJ2-3	NA	TRBV7-9	NA	TGTGCCAGCAGCTCGCACTTCGGGGATACGCAGTATTTT	CASSSHFGDTQYF
TRBJ2-3	NA	TRBV19	TRBD1	TGTGCCAGTAGTAGAGAAGGACAGGGCCCGCAGTATTTT	CASSREGQGPQYF
TRBJ1-4	NA	TRBV9	NA	TGTGCCAGCAGCGTAGACGGGGGAGGGGAAAAACTGTTTTTT	CASSVDGGGEKLFF
TRBJ1-4	NA	TRBV18	NA	TGTGCCAGCTCACCACGACAGGCGAATAATGAAAAACTGTTTTTT	CASSPRQANNEKLFF